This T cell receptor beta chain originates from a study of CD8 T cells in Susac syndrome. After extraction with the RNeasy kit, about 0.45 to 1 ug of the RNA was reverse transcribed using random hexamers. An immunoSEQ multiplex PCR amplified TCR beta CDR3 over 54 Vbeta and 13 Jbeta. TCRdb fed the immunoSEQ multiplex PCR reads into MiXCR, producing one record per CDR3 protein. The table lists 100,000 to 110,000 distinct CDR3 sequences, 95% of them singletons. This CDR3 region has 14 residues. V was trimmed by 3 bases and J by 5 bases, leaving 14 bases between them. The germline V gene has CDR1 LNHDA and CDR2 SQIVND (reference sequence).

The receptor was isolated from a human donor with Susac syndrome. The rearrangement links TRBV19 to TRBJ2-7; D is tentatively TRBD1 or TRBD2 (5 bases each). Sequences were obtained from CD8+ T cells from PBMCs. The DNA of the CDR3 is TGTGCCAGTAGTATCGGGACCGCCCCTAACGAGCAGTACTTC. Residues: CASSIGTAPNEQYF. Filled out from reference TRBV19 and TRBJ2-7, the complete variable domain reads DGGITQSPKYLFRKEGQNVTLSCEQNLNHDAMYWYRQDPGQGLRLIYYSQIVNDFQKGDIAEGYSVSREKKESFPLTVTSAQKNPTAFYLCASSIGTAPNEQYFGPGTRLTVT.